This record concerns one TCR beta chain sequence. This specimen belongs to a study of cytomegalovirus exposure and HLA in healthy donors. Use of 60 Vbeta and 13 Jbeta primers characterized the PCR. In the authors' workflow: Counted up in a later analysis, unique TCR beta chains came to 65 million to 80 million, with about 9.9 million shared. Clones were read by immunoSEQ multiplex PCR, and TCRdb kept only the in-frame ones, dropping some. The V and J calls and clone size come from that table; D and trimming were worked out from the DNA. The sample shows approximately 130,000 clones, 80% to 85% of them seen only once. Germline-derived CDR1 and CDR2 are GTSNPN and SVGIG (reference sequence). The junction had 9 bases not matched to a gene; V was cut back by 1 base and J by 7 bases. CDR3 size: 15 residues.

V is TRBV30 and J is TRBJ1-2; 10 bases map to TRBD1. The TCR comes from a woman in her forties or fifties in good health and CMV-seropositive. The specimen was PBMCs. The CDR3, as DNA: TGTGCCTGGAGTGCACTCCCGGGACAGGGGATTGGCTACACCTTC. This translates into CAWSALPGQGIGYTF.